This T cell receptor (beta chain) was captured by sequencing in a study of OX40 agonist ivuxolimab in advanced cancers. The overall study: Dose-escalation patients had hepatocellular carcinoma, melanoma, renal cell or head and neck cancer.

Germline lookup yields CDR1 MDHEN and CDR2 SYDVKM. V lost 3 bases and J 0 bases, leaving 12 bases between the germline ends. The CDR3 has 15 amino acids. The table came from immunoSEQ multiplex PCR; TCRdb's copy has only in-frame clones and leaves some out. This table holds tens of thousands of clones, roughly 85% found once. This rearrangement joins TRBV28 to TRBJ2-7; D is possibly TRBD2 (6 bases). The sequence came from an adult with an advanced solid tumor such as melanoma, head and neck, liver or kidney cancer. The sequencing here drew on CD4+ or CD8+ T cells sorted from blood, taken in a trial of the OX40 agonist ivuxolimab. The CDR3 protein is CASSFTGDGSYEQYF. CDR3 bases: TGTGCCAGCAGTTTTACGGGGGACGGCTCCTACGAGCAGTACTTC.